This TCR beta chain was recovered during a study of a mutant IDH1 vaccine in newly diagnosed glioma. In the case of this clone: Antigen: not known.

Time point indicated: week 5, during vaccination. In the vaccine, a single dose held 300 ug of the mutant IDH1 20-mer peptide, along with topical imiquimod. Using immunoSEQ multiplex PCR, the repertoire was profiled, and TCRdb retains in-frame clones only, with some absent. The repertoire holds about 51,000 clones, approximately 78% seen once, with around 2% in the top ten. Germline V CDR1 and CDR2: MRHNA, SNTAGT. The J segment lost 7 bases and the V segment lost 5 bases, leaving 15 bases of the junction unmatched. CDR3 size: 16 residues. The sequence was obtained from a woman aged 35 to 49 with glioma. The sample here was PBMCs, taken from a glioma patient whose treatment included an IDH1 peptide vaccine. This chain uses TRBV6-4 with TRBJ2-7; 9 positions match TRBD1. The CDR3 DNA reads TGTGCCAGCAGTTCCCGGGACAGGGCGTGGATTAGAGAGCAGTACTTC. This translates into CASSSRDRAWIREQYF.